This T cell receptor (beta chain) is from a study of cytomegalovirus exposure and HLA in healthy donors. In the study overall: The approximately 690 first-cohort repertoires and the 95 to 150 validation repertoires shared the same platform, a later analysis reported.

A word on this clone: Its matching antigen is unknown.

Measured with immunoSEQ multiplex PCR; TCRdb has only the in-frame clones, and not every one. Of 150,000 to 200,000 clones in the sample, about 90% are singletons; the top ten hold 10%. Study-wide results and caveats: According to a subsequent analysis, TCR clusters identified in the first cohort showed a tendency to co-occur across the 120 or so validation repertoires. Reportedly, diagnosis of cytomegalovirus status by the classifier showed high specificity and sensitivity. The study recorded more than 150 TCR beta chains that were cytomegalovirus-associated.

Losses at the gene ends were 8 bases for V and 6 bases for J; bases not matched to a gene: 5. The CDR3 length is 12 residues. The germline V gene encodes CDR1 LNHDA and CDR2 SQIVND (reference sequence). This chain uses TRBV19 with TRBJ2-7, with 9 bases fitting TRBD1. The sample consisted of PBMCs. The sequence derives from a woman between 18 and 29 years old in good health and CMV-seropositive. The CDR3 spells CASRDRVGEQYF. Here the CDR3 DNA reads TGTGCCAGTCGGGACAGGGTTGGCGAGCAGTACTTC. The full variable domain, its missing parts supplied by reference TRBV19 and TRBJ2-7, is DGGITQSPKYLFRKEGQNVTLSCEQNLNHDAMYWYRQDPGQGLRLIYYSQIVNDFQKGDIAEGYSVSREKKESFPLTVTSAQKNPTAFYLCASRDRVGEQYFGPGTRLTVT.